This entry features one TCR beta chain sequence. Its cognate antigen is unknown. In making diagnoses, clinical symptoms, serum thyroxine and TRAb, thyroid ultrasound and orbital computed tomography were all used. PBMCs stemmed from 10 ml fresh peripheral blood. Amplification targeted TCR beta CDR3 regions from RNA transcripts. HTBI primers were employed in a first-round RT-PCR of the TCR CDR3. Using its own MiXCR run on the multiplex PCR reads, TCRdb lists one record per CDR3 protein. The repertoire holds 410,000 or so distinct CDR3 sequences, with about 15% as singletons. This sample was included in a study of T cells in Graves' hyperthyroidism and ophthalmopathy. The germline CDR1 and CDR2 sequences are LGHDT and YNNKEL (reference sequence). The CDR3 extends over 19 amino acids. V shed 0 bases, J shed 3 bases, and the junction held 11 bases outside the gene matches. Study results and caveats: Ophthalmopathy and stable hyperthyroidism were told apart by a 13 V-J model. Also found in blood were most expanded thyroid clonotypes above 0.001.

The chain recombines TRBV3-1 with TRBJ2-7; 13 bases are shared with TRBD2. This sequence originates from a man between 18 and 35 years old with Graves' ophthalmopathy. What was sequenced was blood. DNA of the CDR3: TGTGCCAGCAGCCAAGAAAAGGACCAACTAGCGGGGGGGTACTACGAGCAGTACTTC. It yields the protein CASSQEKDQLAGGYYEQYF.